This T cell receptor beta chain comes out of a study of immune characteristics of hereditary and idiopathic chronic pancreatitis. Context from the whole study: Local immune cells and TCRbeta repertoires in the pancreas were profiled in this study for hereditary and idiopathic chronic pancreatitis, with control organ donor pancreases used for comparison. The gDNA-based approach was selected because minimal in vitro experimental manipulation of pancreas-infiltrating T cells was involved. TCRbeta sequencing covered roughly 5 control pancreases, fewer than 10 hereditary chronic pancreatitis pancreases and about six idiopathic chronic pancreatitis pancreases. Points the paper makes about the study in general: Differences in Vbeta-Jbeta gene family usage, including TRBV10, TRBV19, TRBV23 and TRBV5, were found between hereditary and idiopathic chronic pancreatitis. The study did not include chronic pancreatitis caused by alcohol use. Significantly increased TCRbeta repertoire diversity and reduced clonality were observed in both chronic pancreatitis groups relative to controls.

Control pancreas tissue was obtained from deceased organ donors without known pancreatic disease and went through the same islet isolation procedure as patient tissue. Genomic DNA was extracted directly from bulk pancreas tissue, without T cell sorting, for TCRbeta sequencing. Pancreas tissues were collected consecutively from patients and organ donors at two US centers. The library was produced with the immunoSEQ multiplex PCR assay. The TCRbeta CDR3 region and neighboring sequences were amplified from pancreatic genomic DNA and then sequenced. In the original analysis: Repertoire diversity was assessed as a mean normalized Shannon-Wiener index, together with productive clonality and counts of productive rearrangements. The nonparametric Mann-Whitney U test was used to compare repertoire metrics between the control and chronic pancreatitis groups. A shared clonotype was defined as a CDR3beta sequence with the same amino acid composition and length across subjects. TCRdb mirrors the immuneACCESS table, restricted to in-frame sequences. Some clones are absent from its copies; in checked studies, under half trace to an unresolved V gene, and the reason for the others is unknown. V and J calls and clone size follow that table, whereas D and trimming were derived from the DNA. The sample data list approximately 540 clones, and roughly 65% of these were observed just once. Clones ranked in the top ten supply 28% of the sample.

As encoded in the germline V gene (reference sequence), CDR1 is MNHEY while CDR2 is SMNVEV. The CDR3 runs 12 amino acids, cysteine and phenylalanine included. Only the CDR3 DNA stays, 36 bases, in frame from base 1. Cut back by 10 bases and 4 bases, the V and J ends lie 11 bases apart. Details on this clone: Its binding antigen is unknown. Qualities for individual bases were not recorded, and no much larger clone is one base off.

The sample was pancreas tissue. This sequence uses TRBV27 and TRBJ2-1, and possibly TRBD2, on 5 matching bases. The clonotype originates from a human donor who was a deceased organ donor serving as a healthy control. Read as DNA, the sequence is TGTGCCAACATATCGGGGTACAATGAGCAGTTCTTC. This sequence encodes CANISGYNEQFF.